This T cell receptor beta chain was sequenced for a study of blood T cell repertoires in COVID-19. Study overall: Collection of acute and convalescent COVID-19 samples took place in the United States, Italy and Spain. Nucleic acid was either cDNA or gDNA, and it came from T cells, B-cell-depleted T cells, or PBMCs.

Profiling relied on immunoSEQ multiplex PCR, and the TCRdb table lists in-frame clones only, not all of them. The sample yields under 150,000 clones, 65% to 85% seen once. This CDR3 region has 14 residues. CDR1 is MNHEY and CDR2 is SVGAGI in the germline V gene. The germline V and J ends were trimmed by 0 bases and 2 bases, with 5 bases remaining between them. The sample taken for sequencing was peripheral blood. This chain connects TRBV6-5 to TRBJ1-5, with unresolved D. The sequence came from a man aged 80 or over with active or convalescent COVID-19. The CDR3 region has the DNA TGTGCCAGCAGTTACTCGAGAGGCAATCAGCCCCAGCATTTT. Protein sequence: CASSYSRGNQPQHF.